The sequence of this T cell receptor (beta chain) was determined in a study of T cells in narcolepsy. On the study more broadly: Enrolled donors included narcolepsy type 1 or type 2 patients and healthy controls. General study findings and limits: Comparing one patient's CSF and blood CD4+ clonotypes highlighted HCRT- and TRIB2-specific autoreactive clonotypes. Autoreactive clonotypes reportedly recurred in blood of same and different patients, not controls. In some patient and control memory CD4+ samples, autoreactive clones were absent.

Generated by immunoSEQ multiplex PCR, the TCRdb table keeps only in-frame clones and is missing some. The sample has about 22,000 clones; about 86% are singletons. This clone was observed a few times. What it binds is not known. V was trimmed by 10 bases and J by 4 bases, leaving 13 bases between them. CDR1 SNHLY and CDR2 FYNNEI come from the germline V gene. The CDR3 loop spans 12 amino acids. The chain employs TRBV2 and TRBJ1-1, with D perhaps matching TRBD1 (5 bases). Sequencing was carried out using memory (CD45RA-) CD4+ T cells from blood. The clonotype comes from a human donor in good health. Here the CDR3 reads CATREGRTEAFF. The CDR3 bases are TGTGCCACCCGAGAGGGGCGCACTGAAGCTTTCTTT.